This T cell receptor (beta chain) was captured by sequencing in a study of blood T cells in healthy people across ages. Germline CDR1 and CDR2: MGHDK and SYGVNS. Trimming left V 1 base short and J 9 bases short, with 15 bases between. This CDR3 comprises 14 residues. Together with a sample-barcoded 5' primer, a J-beta primer mix was included in a second PCR lasting about 6 to 11 cycles. Each CDR3 protein is one row after TCRdb ran MiXCR on the 5' RACE reads. The table lists about 1.7 million distinct CDR3 sequences, under 30% of them singletons. Notes on the study in general: Aged donors had fewer naive CD4+ cells and lower diversity than long-lived donors. The recorded TCR beta diversity per million T cells decreased in a roughly linear manner with age.

Researchers report isolating at least 6.5 million PBMCs per sample. This clonotype has only a few counts. The antigen remains undetermined. Source material: blood. This TCR came from a woman in her twenties or thirties in good health. J is TRBJ1-2 and V is TRBV25-1; D unclear. The CDR3 loop reads CASSELSGLDRYTF. The CDR3 DNA reads TGTGCCAGCAGTGAATTATCGGGCCTCGACCGCTACACCTTC.